Listed below are T cell receptor beta chains from one sample, sequenced in a study of cytomegalovirus exposure and HLA in healthy donors. Measured with immunoSEQ multiplex PCR; TCRdb has only the in-frame clones, and not every one. The sample records about 160,000 clones, approximately 80% being singletons. Material for sequencing was PBMCs. The source of these receptors is a man in his thirties or forties in good health and CMV-seronegative. Both conserved end residues are part of each CDR3. D genes are given only for firm matches. Clone size is shown for a subset of rows, as once, few, many or a class of expanded clone.

J: TRBJ2-5; V: TRBV15; length: 14; D: TRBD1; size: NA; CDR3: CATSWRQGQETQYF; DNA: TGTGCCACCAGCTGGCGACAGGGGCAAGAGACCCAGTACTTC
J: TRBJ1-6; V: TRBV7-9; length: 14; D: NA; size: once; CDR3: CASAQLGENSPLHF; DNA: TGTGCCAGCGCCCAATTAGGGGAAAATTCACCCCTCCACTTT
J: TRBJ2-3; V: TRBV7-9; length: 17; D: TRBD2; size: NA; CDR3: CASSPGLVRSGTDTQYF; DNA: TGTGCCAGCAGCCCTGGACTAGTCCGATCCGGAACAGATACGCAGTATTTT
J: TRBJ1-5; V: TRBV15; length: 15; D: NA; size: NA; CDR3: CATSSASGDMEPQHF; DNA: TGTGCCACCAGCAGTGCCAGTGGGGACATGGAGCCCCAGCATTTT
J: TRBJ2-1; V: TRBV5-5; length: 18; D: NA; size: NA; CDR3: CASSWAREVAAPPLEQFF; DNA: TGTGCCAGCAGCTGGGCCAGGGAAGTGGCGGCCCCGCCTTTGGAGCAGTTCTTC
J: TRBJ2-2; V: TRBV29-1; length: 14; D: TRBD1; size: once; CDR3: CSATDRSNTGELFF; DNA: TGCAGCGCTACGGACAGGTCGAACACCGGGGAGCTGTTTTTT
J: TRBJ2-5; V: TRBV5-1; length: 17; D: TRBD2; size: NA; CDR3: CASSLAGASGDQETQYF; DNA: TGCGCCAGCAGCTTGGCCGGGGCTAGCGGGGACCAAGAGACCCAGTACTTC
J: TRBJ2-1; V: TRBV7-2; length: 17; D: TRBD2; size: few; CDR3: CASSLELAGGLGNEQFF; DNA: TGTGCCAGCAGCTTAGAATTGGCGGGAGGGCTCGGCAATGAGCAGTTCTTC
J: TRBJ2-5; V: TRBV28; length: 15; D: TRBD2; size: once; CDR3: CASNTLAAKQETQYF; DNA: TGTGCCAGCAATACCCTAGCGGCCAAACAAGAGACCCAGTACTTC
J: TRBJ2-7; V: TRBV5-1; length: 14; D: TRBD1; size: NA; CDR3: CASSLGQGAYEQYF; DNA: TGCGCCAGCAGCTTGGGACAGGGTGCCTACGAGCAGTACTTC
J: TRBJ2-1; V: TRBV4-3; length: 18; D: TRBD2; size: NA; CDR3: CASSQDWASGSSYNEQFF; DNA: TGCGCCAGCAGCCAAGATTGGGCTAGCGGGAGCTCCTACAATGAGCAGTTCTTC
J: TRBJ1-1; V: TRBV7-2; length: 13; D: TRBD1; size: NA; CDR3: CASRRQGDTEAFF; DNA: TGTGCCAGCAGACGACAGGGGGACACTGAAGCTTTCTTT
J: TRBJ1-5; V: TRBV27; length: 14; D: NA; size: NA; CDR3: CASRAPGWDQPQHF; DNA: TGTGCCAGCAGGGCGCCAGGGTGGGATCAGCCCCAGCATTTT
J: TRBJ2-3; V: TRBV5-1; length: 15; D: NA; size: NA; CDR3: CASSLGARDTDTQYF; DNA: TGCGCCAGCAGCTTGGGGGCCAGAGACACAGATACGCAGTATTTT
J: TRBJ2-1; V: TRBV19; length: 15; D: TRBD1; size: NA; CDR3: CASSIGSQGRDRQFF; DNA: TGTGCCAGTAGTATCGGTTCTCAAGGCCGGGACAGGCAGTTCTTC
J: TRBJ2-1; V: TRBV13; length: 14; D: NA; size: NA; CDR3: CASSFAGRNNEQFF; DNA: TGTGCCAGCAGCTTCGCGGGGCGAAACAATGAGCAGTTCTTC
J: TRBJ1-5; V: TRBV21-1; length: 16; D: NA; size: NA; CDR3: CASSKPPFQGTQPQHF; DNA: TGTGCCAGCAGCAAGCCTCCTTTCCAGGGGACTCAGCCCCAGCATTTT
J: TRBJ1-1; V: TRBV18; length: 15; D: NA; size: few; CDR3: CASSPRTDRNTEAFF; DNA: TGTGCCAGCTCACCGCGAACCGATCGGAACACTGAAGCTTTCTTT
J: TRBJ2-7; V: TRBV19; length: 15; D: TRBD1; size: once; CDR3: CASSRAADRSYEQYF; DNA: TGTGCCAGTAGTAGGGCGGCGGACAGGTCCTACGAGCAGTACTTC
J: TRBJ1-2; V: TRBV6-1; length: 14; D: TRBD1; size: NA; CDR3: CASSGGQEAYGYTF; DNA: TGTGCCAGCAGTGGCGGACAGGAAGCATATGGCTACACCTTC
J: TRBJ1-2; V: TRBV10-3; length: 13; D: NA; size: NA; CDR3: CATADSPNYGYTF; DNA: TGTGCCACCGCGGACAGTCCTAACTATGGCTACACCTTC
J: TRBJ2-5; V: TRBV14; length: 15; D: TRBD2; size: NA; CDR3: CASSQFLAVQETQYF; DNA: TGTGCCAGCAGCCAGTTCCTAGCGGTCCAAGAGACCCAGTACTTC
J: TRBJ1-2; V: TRBV7-3; length: 14; D: TRBD1; size: NA; CDR3: CASSSPTGGRGYTF; DNA: TGTGCCAGCAGCTCGCCAACAGGGGGCAGGGGCTACACCTTC